This T cell receptor (beta chain) was observed in a study of cytomegalovirus exposure and HLA in healthy donors. V lost 0 bases to trimming and J lost 0 bases, with 6 bases between them. Germline CDR1 is SGHRS and CDR2 is YFSETQ. The CDR3 runs to 14 residues. The PCR made use of 60 Vbeta and 13 Jbeta primers. Generated by immunoSEQ multiplex PCR, the TCRdb table keeps only in-frame clones and is missing some. The data hold fewer than 150,000 clones, with around 66% observed a single time. The specimen was PBMCs. The chain recombines TRBV5-1 with TRBJ2-5; D gene unclear. This TCR was sampled from a man aged 18 to 29 in good health and CMV-seropositive. The CDR3 reads CASSLALNQETQYF. The CDR3 DNA reads TGCGCCAGCAGCTTGGCACTCAACCAAGAGACCCAGTACTTC. Full variable domain (outside the CDR3, taken from reference TRBV5-1 and TRBJ2-5): KAGVTQTPRYLIKTRGQQVTLSCSPISGHRSVSWYQQTPGQGLQFLFEYFSETQRNKGNFPGRFSGRQFSNSRSEMNVSTLELGDSALYLCASSLALNQETQYFGPGTRLLVL.